This record looks at one TCR beta chain sequence and its context. Its antigen is not identified. This sample stems from a study of siplizumab effects on memory and regulatory T cells. Findings and caveats of the study: Confirmation was lacking for the suppressive function of proliferating Tregs derived from siplizumab cultures. Treatment with siplizumab left mappable alloreactive CD4+ clones averaging roughly 69% Treg-derived, compared with approximately 25% in controls. The alloresponse seemed to draw substantially on naive T cells, which appeared more diverse than memory cells.

The CDR3 runs 16 residues. Per the germline V gene, CDR1 is SEHNR and CDR2 is FQNEAQ (reference sequence). V lost 4 bases and J lost 5, with 17 bases in between. Using immunoSEQ multiplex PCR, the repertoire was profiled, and TCRdb retains in-frame clones only, with some absent. The sample yields over 100,000 clones, about 94% seen once. The J gene is TRBJ1-4, the V gene TRBV7-9; D is possibly TRBD1 (6 bases). The TCR sequence derives from a human donor in good health. Sequenced material: Tregs sorted from blood. For the CDR3, the DNA is TGTGCCAGCAGCTCCAGGGGATCGCACTCAAATGAAAAACTGTTTTTT. Amino acids: CASSSRGSHSNEKLFF. Supplemented by reference TRBV7-9 and TRBJ1-4, the full variable domain reads DTGVSQNPRHKITKRGQNVTFRCDPISEHNRLYWYRQTLGQGPEFLTYFQNEAQLEKSRLLSDRFSAERPKGSFSTLEIQRTEQGDSAMYLCASSSRGSHSNEKLFFGSGTQLSVL.